Listed here are 30 T cell receptor beta chains from one sample, sequenced in a study of Graves' ophthalmopathy and Graves' hyperthyroidism. The TCR beta CDR3 regions underwent amplification from RNA transcripts. HTBI primers were used in a first-round RT-PCR, which preceded a second-round multiplex PCR. TCRdb processed the multiplex PCR reads anew with MiXCR; each CDR3 protein has one entry. This sample carries around 660,000 distinct CDR3 sequences, roughly 41% of them seen once, and the ten largest clones take more than 3%. The sequencing sample was made of peripheral blood. The source of these receptors is an adult man with Graves' ophthalmopathy.

The J gene is TRBJ1-5, the V gene TRBV12-3 or TRBV12-4, with D possibly TRBD1 on 6 matching bases. CDR3 length equals 12 residues. The V end lost 6 bases, the J end lost 9 bases, and 12 bases lay between the germline ends. CDR3 protein: CASSSDSRPQHF. The DNA for the CDR3 is TGTGCCAGCAGCTCGGACAGTCGGCCCCAGCATTTT.

The chain carries TRBV4-2 and TRBJ1-4; possibly TRBD1 for D (5 bases). This CDR3 has 15 residues. Trimming removed 1 base from V and 6 bases from J, with 12 bases in between. Germline CDR1 LGHNA, CDR2 YNFKEQ. In nucleotides, the CDR3 is TGTGCCAGCAGCCAAGCCTCCGGGACGGATGAAAAACTGTTTTTT. This translates into CASSQASGTDEKLFF.

There are many counts of this clonotype. The chain joins TRBV13 to TRBJ1-6; D unresolved. The ends were cut back, 1 base at V and 8 bases at J, with 6 bases in the middle. This CDR3 has 13 amino acids. From germline, CDR1 is PRHDT and CDR2 FYEKMQ (reference sequence). The CDR3 sequence: CASSLVGDSPLHF. The CDR3, as DNA: TGTGCCAGCAGCTTAGTAGGTGATTCACCCCTCCACTTT.

The chain has TRBV18 and TRBJ2-7; TRBD2 is a possible D gene (6 bases). The CDR3 is 15 amino acids. Deletions cut 2 bases from V and 2 bases from J, with 13 bases between. Per the germline V gene, CDR1 is KGHSH and CDR2 is LQKENI. The CDR3 reads CASSPGTLTTYEQYF. The CDR3 region has the DNA TGTGCCAGCTCACCAGGGACTCTTACCACCTACGAGCAGTACTTC.

This clonotype was counted between two and nine times. A junction end diverges from the germline sequence, so it may reflect a read error. This rearrangement joins TRBV10-3 to TRBJ2-2; a weak D match, TRBD2 (6 bases). CDR3 length: 14 residues. Germline V lookup: CDR1 ENHRY, CDR2 SYGVKD. CDR3 coding DNA: TGTGCCAGCAGTAAACCCGGGACTCACGGGGAGCTGTTTTTT. Translated, it gives CASSKPGTHGELFF.

This clonotype was picked up many times. The chain recombines TRBV6-1 with TRBJ2-7; D gene ambiguous. Trimming pared 3 bases from V and 0 bases from J, leaving 6 bases between. CDR3 length equals 13 residues. The germline V gene encodes CDR1 MNHNS and CDR2 SASEGT. The CDR3 loop reads CASSDGVSYEQYF. The CDR3 DNA reads TGTGCCAGCAGTGACGGTGTCTCCTACGAGCAGTACTTC.

The chain carries TRBV20-1 and TRBJ2-2, with TRBD2 matching over 12 bases. The trim removed 2 bases at V and 5 bases at J, leaving 6 bases unmatched. Germline V gene lookup returns CDR1 DFQATT and CDR2 SNEGSKA (reference sequence). This CDR3 has 16 amino acids. CDR3: CSARRGTSGFTGELFF. CDR3 sequence (DNA): TGCAGTGCTAGACGCGGGACTAGCGGGTTTACCGGGGAGCTGTTTTTT.

This clonotype was found many times. The rearrangement links TRBV15 to TRBJ2-2, with TRBD2 as a possible D gene (6 bases). Looked up from germline, CDR1 is LNHNV and CDR2 is YYDKDF (reference sequence). This CDR3 contains 14 residues. The V end lost 5 bases, the J end lost 6 bases, and 13 bases lay between the germline ends. CDR3 DNA: TGTGCCACCAGCCGAGTAGGCGGGGCCGGGGAGCTGTTTTTT. Translating gives CATSRVGGAGELFF.

This clonotype came up a few times. CDR3 DNA sequence: TGCGCCAGCAGCGCCGGGACAAGAAGTGAAAAACTGTTTTTT. Translation: CASSAGTRSEKLFF. The chain joins TRBV4-1 to TRBJ1-4; D is perhaps TRBD1 (6 bases). Trimming pared 5 bases from V and 7 bases from J, leaving 14 bases between. The CDR3 length is 14 residues. The germline gives CDR1 MGHRA, CDR2 YSYEKL.

This clonotype appeared many times. This chain joins TRBV2 and TRBJ1-5; 8 nucleotides match TRBD1. V was pared by 0 bases and J by 3 bases, with 1 base of the junction left unmatched. Germline V gene lookup returns CDR1 SNHLY and CDR2 FYNNEI. This CDR3 contains 15 residues. CDR3: CASSEAGQVNQPQHF. CDR3 DNA sequence: TGTGCCAGCAGTGAAGCGGGACAGGTCAATCAGCCCCAGCATTTT.

CDR3 coding DNA: TGTGCCAGCAGCCAAGAGGGCCTAGCGGGGGGTGTAACCTACGAGCAGTACGTC. Translated, it gives CASSQEGLAGGVTYEQYV. V usage is TRBV14 and J usage is TRBJ2-7; 11 bases are a match to TRBD2. The trim removed 0 bases at V and 2 bases at J, leaving 9 bases unmatched. The length of the CDR3 is 18 residues. Germline V CDR1 and CDR2: SGHDN, FVKESK.

The chain carries TRBV24-1 and TRBJ1-2; D is unclear. The V gene's germline CDR1 is KGHDR and CDR2 SFDVKD. This CDR3 has 13 residues. V was shortened by 4 bases and J by 3 bases, with 8 bases between the two germline ends. The CDR3 DNA sequence: TGTGCCACCAGTGACCACCGGGACTATGGCTACACCTTC. Encoded protein: CATSDHRDYGYTF.

This chain connects TRBV20-1 to TRBJ1-1; the D gene is possibly TRBD1 (6 bases). V was clipped by 1 base and J by 4 bases, with 16 bases between them. Germline CDR1 reads DFQATT; CDR2 reads SNEGSKA (reference sequence). There are 15 residues in the CDR3. The CDR3 region is CSARGARGEVTEAFF. CDR3 DNA: TGCAGTGCTAGAGGTGCCAGGGGCGAGGTCACTGAAGCTTTCTTT.

This chain connects TRBV30 to TRBJ2-5; 9 nucleotides line up with TRBD2. The CDR3 covers 15 residues. Looked up from germline, CDR1 is GTSNPN and CDR2 is SVGIG (reference sequence). V dropped 6 bases and J dropped 4; count of bases not matched to a gene: 12. CDR3 DNA sequence: TGTGCCTGTGCGCGCGGGACTAGCATTGGAGAGACCCAGTACTTC. This encodes CACARGTSIGETQYF.

The V call is TRBV19, the J call TRBJ2-7; TRBD2 aligns across 11 bases. The CDR3 is 18 residues long. After removal of 2 bases from V and 0 bases from J, the junction contained 9 bases not matched to a gene. Germline V gene sequence: CDR1 LNHDA, CDR2 SQIVND (reference sequence). CDR3 loop: CASSISPGTSGYSYEQYF. The CDR3 bases are TGTGCCAGTAGTATATCCCCTGGGACTAGCGGTTACTCCTACGAGCAGTACTTC.

This clonotype has ten or more counts. The chain uses TRBV6-5 and TRBJ2-5; D remains ambiguous. The CDR3 totals 15 residues. V was shortened by 6 bases and J by 4 bases, with 18 bases between the two germline ends. In germline, CDR1 is MNHEY, CDR2 SVGAGI. DNA for the CDR3: TGTGCCAGCAGGAACTCGGGTGGGCTCCCAGAGACCCAGTACTTC. Amino acid sequence: CASRNSGGLPETQYF.

This clonotype has a count of ten or more. The chain uses TRBV7-8 and TRBJ1-1, with D possibly TRBD1 on 5 matching bases. Trimming took off 1 base at V and 1 base at J, with 10 bases between the two ends. The CDR3 covers 15 residues. The germline gives CDR1 SGHVS, CDR2 FQNEAQ. The CDR3 region is CASSLGAGWNTEAFF. CDR3 DNA: TGTGCCAGCAGCTTAGGGGCAGGGTGGAACACTGAAGCTTTCTTT.

This clonotype appeared many times. The rearrangement joins TRBV7-9 to TRBJ1-5; maybe TRBD1 (5 bases). The CDR3 covers 15 residues. The V gene's germline CDR1 is SEHNR and CDR2 FQNEAQ (reference sequence). Trimming stripped 5 bases from V and 4 bases from J, with 15 bases between. CDR3 loop: CASSPDAGINQPQHF. CDR3 coding DNA: TGTGCCAGCAGCCCCGACGCAGGGATAAATCAGCCCCAGCATTTT.

The chain joins TRBV4-1 to TRBJ2-7; a possible D gene is TRBD1 (5 bases). This CDR3 has 15 residues. V was trimmed by 0 bases and J by 0 bases, leaving 9 bases between them. Germline assignment: CDR1 MGHRA and CDR2 YSYEKL. CDR3 nucleotides: TGCGCCAGCAGCCAAGATCAGGGAAGCTCCTACGAGCAGTACTTC. Protein: CASSQDQGSSYEQYF.

On this clonotype: The CDR3 does not close with the conserved phenylalanine or tryptophan, likely indicating a read error. The chain is built from TRBV7-9 and TRBJ2-5; TRBD2 agrees at 13 bases. From germline, CDR1 is SEHNR and CDR2 FQNEAQ (reference sequence). The CDR3 is 18 amino acids. Trimming cost V 0 bases and J 6 bases; bases outside gene matches: 10. The CDR3 bases are TGTGCCAGCAGCTTAGCGCCGGGACTAGCGGGACTCAGAAAGACCCAGTACTGC. Translating it yields CASSLAPGLAGLRKTQYC.

The chain joins TRBV4-3 to TRBJ1-6; 9 bases are a match to TRBD1. Germline CDR1 and CDR2: LGHNA and YSLEER. This CDR3 has 17 residues. J gave up 7 bases and V 0 bases, and 7 bases lay outside the gene matches. The CDR3 reads CASSQERDRAENSPLHF. For the CDR3, the DNA is TGCGCCAGCAGCCAAGAGAGGGACAGGGCCGAGAATTCACCCCTCCACTTT.

This clonotype was seen only a few times. V usage is TRBV7-9 and J usage is TRBJ1-1; the D gene is possibly TRBD1 (5 bases). CDR1 SEHNR and CDR2 FQNEAQ come from the germline V gene (reference sequence). Trimming cost V 8 bases and J 1 base, with 17 bases left between them. This CDR3 has 15 residues. CDR3 DNA: TGTGCCAGCTCACCAAGCGGACACCAGAACACTGAAGCTTTCTTT. Its protein product is CASSPSGHQNTEAFF.

The sample holds a few counts of this clonotype. The junction does not match germline at one end; this may be a read error. V usage is TRBV28 and J usage is TRBJ1-5; D possibly corresponds to TRBD1 (5 bases). Germline V gene data show CDR1 as MDHEN and CDR2 as SYDVKM. The CDR3 consists of 11 residues. This chain's CDR3 is CASSQGWEGNF. The CDR3 coding sequence is TGTGCCAGCAGTCAAGGCTGGGAGGGGAATTTT.

The gene calls are TRBV7-2 and TRBJ2-5, with D possibly being TRBD1 (6 bases). Trimming took off 2 bases at V and 5 bases at J, with 12 bases between the two ends. Germline CDR1 SGHTA, CDR2 FQGNSA. The CDR3 extends over 14 amino acids. The CDR3 DNA is TGTGCCAGCAGCTTATCAGGGGTATTCGAGACCCAGTACTTC. This gives the protein CASSLSGVFETQYF.

As concerns this clonotype: A much larger clone lies a single base off, so this may be a read error. Since no conserved phenylalanine or tryptophan closes the CDR3, a read error is the likely cause. The rearrangement links TRBV13 to TRBJ1-6; D gene unclear. Germline V gene sequence: CDR1 PRHDT, CDR2 FYEKMQ (reference sequence). This CDR3 is 13 amino acids long. The CDR3: CASSQDWGSPLHL. The CDR3 nucleotides read TGCGCCAGCAGCCAAGACTGGGGTTCACCCCTCCACCTT.

The J gene is TRBJ2-7, the V gene TRBV12-3 or TRBV12-4; the match to TRBD1 covers 7 bases. Trimming removed 2 bases from V and 4 bases from J; junction bases left unmatched: 8. The CDR3 loop spans 15 amino acids. CDR3 nucleotides: TGTGCCAGCAGTTTATCGGGACAGACATCTTACGAGCAGTACTTC. It is translated as CASSLSGQTSYEQYF.

This clonotype was counted at least ten times. The J gene is TRBJ1-1, the V gene TRBV12-3 or TRBV12-4; TRBD1 might be the D (5 bases). V was clipped by 7 bases and J by 2 bases, with 17 bases between them. The CDR3 is made up of 15 amino acids. CDR3 nucleotides: TGTGCCAGCACCCCAAAGGGGAGGAGTAACACTGAAGCTTTCTTT. This codes for CASTPKGRSNTEAFF.

As DNA, the CDR3 is TGTGCCAGCAGCGGAGGGGCAGGGGGAAATGAAGCTTTCTTT. Translation: CASSGGAGGNEAFF. V usage is TRBV9 and J usage is TRBJ1-1; 7 positions agree with TRBD1. The CDR3 covers 14 residues. The trim removed 3 bases at V and 7 bases at J, leaving 9 bases unmatched. Germline values: CDR1 SGDLS, CDR2 YYNGEE. The full variable domain, its missing parts supplied by reference TRBV9 and TRBJ1-1, is DSGVTQTPKHLITATGQRVTLRCSPRSGDLSVYWYQQSLDQGLQFLIQYYNGEERAKGNILERFSAQQFPDLHSELNLSSLELGDSALYFCASSGGAGGNEAFFGQGTRLTVV.

This clonotype occurred many times. V is TRBV7-9 and J is TRBJ2-7; D unresolved. Trimming removed 5 bases at V and 2 bases at J, with 10 bases between. The germline CDR1 and CDR2 sequences are SEHNR and FQNEAQ (reference sequence). CDR3 length equals 13 residues. The CDR3 loop is CASSGQLTYEQYF. As DNA, the CDR3 is TGTGCCAGCAGCGGGCAGCTCACCTACGAGCAGTACTTC.

The V call is TRBV29-1, the J call TRBJ2-5; D is perhaps TRBD1 or TRBD2 (6 bases each). Trimming cost V 8 bases and J 5 bases, with 21 bases left between them. Germline loops: CDR1 SQVTM, CDR2 ANQGSEA. The CDR3 covers 14 residues. The CDR3 DNA sequence: TGCAGCAGTTTATCGAGGGGGGCCTTGGAGACCCAGTACTTC. Its translation is CSSLSRGALETQYF.